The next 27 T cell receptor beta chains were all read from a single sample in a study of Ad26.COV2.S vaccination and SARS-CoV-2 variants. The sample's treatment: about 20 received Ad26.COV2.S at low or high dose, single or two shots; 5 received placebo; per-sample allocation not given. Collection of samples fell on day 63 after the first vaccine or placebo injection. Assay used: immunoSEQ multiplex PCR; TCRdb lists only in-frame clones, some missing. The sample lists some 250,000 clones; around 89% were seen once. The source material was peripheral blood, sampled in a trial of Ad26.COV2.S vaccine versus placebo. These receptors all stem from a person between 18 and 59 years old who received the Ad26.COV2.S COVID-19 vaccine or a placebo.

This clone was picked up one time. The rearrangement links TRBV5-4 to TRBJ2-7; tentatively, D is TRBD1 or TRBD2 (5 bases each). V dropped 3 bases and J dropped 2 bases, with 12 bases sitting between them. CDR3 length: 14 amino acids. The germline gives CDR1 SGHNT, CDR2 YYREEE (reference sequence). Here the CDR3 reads CASSYWDGPYEQYF. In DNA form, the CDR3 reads TGTGCCAGCAGCTACTGGGACGGACCCTACGAGCAGTACTTC.

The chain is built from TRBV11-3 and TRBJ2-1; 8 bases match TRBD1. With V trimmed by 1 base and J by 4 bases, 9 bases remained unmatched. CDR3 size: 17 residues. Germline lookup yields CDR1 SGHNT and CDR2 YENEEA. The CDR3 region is CASSLGTDRGFYNEQFF. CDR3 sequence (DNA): TGTGCCAGCAGCTTAGGGACAGACAGGGGATTTTACAATGAGCAGTTCTTC.

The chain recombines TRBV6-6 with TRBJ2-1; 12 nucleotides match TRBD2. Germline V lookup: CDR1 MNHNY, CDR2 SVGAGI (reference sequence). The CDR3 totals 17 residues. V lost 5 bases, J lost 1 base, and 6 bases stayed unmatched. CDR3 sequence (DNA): TGTGCCAGCAGTCTAGGACTAGCGGGAATGTCCTACAATGAGCAGTTCTTC. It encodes CASSLGLAGMSYNEQFF.

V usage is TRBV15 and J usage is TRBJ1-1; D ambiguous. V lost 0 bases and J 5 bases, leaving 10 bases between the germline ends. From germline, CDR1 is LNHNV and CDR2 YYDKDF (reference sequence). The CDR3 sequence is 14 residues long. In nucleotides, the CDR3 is TGTGCCACCAGCAGAGATGGCGGGCGGACTGAAGCTTTCTTT. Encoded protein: CATSRDGGRTEAFF.

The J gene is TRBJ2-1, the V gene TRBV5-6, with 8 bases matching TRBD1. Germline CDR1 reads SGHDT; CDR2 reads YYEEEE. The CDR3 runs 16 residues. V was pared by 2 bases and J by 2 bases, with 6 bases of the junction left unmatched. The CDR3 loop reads CASSFGTGATYNEQFF. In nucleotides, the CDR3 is TGTGCCAGCAGCTTTGGGACAGGCGCTACCTACAATGAGCAGTTCTTC.

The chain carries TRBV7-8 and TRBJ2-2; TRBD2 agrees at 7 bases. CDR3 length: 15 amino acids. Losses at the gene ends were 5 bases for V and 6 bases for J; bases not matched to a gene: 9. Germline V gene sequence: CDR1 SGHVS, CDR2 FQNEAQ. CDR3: CASSPRTRVPGELFF. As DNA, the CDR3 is TGTGCCAGCAGCCCGCGGACTAGGGTTCCCGGGGAGCTGTTTTTT.

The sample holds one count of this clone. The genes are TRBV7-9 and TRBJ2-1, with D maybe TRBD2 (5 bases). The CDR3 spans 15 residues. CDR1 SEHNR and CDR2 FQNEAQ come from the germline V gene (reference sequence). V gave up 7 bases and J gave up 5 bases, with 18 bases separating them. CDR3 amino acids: CASTKASWENNEQFF. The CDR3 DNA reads TGTGCCAGCACCAAGGCAAGTTGGGAGAACAATGAGCAGTTCTTC.

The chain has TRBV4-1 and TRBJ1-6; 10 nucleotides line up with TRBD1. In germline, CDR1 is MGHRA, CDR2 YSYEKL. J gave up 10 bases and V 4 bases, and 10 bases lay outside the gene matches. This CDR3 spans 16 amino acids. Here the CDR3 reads CASSRFRDRGLSPLHF. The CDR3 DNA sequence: TGCGCCAGCAGCCGTTTTCGGGACAGGGGTCTATCACCCCTCCACTTT.

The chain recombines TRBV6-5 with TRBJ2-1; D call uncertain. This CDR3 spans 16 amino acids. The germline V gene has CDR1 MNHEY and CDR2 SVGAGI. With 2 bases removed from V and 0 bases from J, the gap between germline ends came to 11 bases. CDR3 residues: CASSYIPLSSYNEQFF. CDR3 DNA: TGTGCCAGCAGTTACATCCCACTAAGCTCCTACAATGAGCAGTTCTTC.

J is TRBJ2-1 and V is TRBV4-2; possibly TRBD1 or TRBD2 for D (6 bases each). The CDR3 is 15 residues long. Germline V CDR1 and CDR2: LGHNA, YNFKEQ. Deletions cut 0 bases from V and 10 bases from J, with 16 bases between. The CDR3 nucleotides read TGTGCCAGCAGCCAAGACTGGGGGCGGGGCGGAGAGCAGTTCTTC. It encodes CASSQDWGRGGEQFF.

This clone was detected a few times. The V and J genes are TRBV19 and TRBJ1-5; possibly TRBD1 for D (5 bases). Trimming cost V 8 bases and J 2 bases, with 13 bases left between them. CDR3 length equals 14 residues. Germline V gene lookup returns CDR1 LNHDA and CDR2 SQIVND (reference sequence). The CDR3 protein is CASCQGNGNQPQHF. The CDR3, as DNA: TGTGCCAGTTGCCAGGGTAATGGCAATCAGCCCCAGCATTTT.

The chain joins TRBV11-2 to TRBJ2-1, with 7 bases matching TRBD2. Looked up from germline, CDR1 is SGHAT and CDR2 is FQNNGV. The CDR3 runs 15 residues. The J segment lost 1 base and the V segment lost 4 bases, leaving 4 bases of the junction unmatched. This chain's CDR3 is CASSSISGSYNEQFF. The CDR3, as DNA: TGTGCCAGCAGCTCTATTAGCGGGTCCTACAATGAGCAGTTCTTC.

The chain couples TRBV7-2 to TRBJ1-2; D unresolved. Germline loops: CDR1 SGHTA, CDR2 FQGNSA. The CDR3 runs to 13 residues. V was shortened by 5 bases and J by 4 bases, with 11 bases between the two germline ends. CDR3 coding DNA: TGTGCCAGCAGCACGGAGCGTTCCTATGGCTACACCTTC. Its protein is CASSTERSYGYTF.

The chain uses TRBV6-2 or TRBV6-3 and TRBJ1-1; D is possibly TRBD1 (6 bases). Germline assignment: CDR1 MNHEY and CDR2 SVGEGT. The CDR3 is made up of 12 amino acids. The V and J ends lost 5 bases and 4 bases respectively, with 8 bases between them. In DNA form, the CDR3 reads TGTGCCAGCAGTCAGGGGACCACTGAAGCTTTCTTT. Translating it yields CASSQGTTEAFF.

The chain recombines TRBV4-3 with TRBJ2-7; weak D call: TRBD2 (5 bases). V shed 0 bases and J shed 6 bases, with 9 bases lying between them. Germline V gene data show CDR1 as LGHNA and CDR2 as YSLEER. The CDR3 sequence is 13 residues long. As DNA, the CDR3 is TGCGCCAGCAGCCAAGAACCGGGATCCGAGCAGTACTTC. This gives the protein CASSQEPGSEQYF.

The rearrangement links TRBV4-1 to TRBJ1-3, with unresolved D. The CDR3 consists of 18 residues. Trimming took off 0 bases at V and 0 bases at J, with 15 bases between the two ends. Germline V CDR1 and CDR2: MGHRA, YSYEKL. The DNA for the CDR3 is TGCGCCAGCAGCCAAGATATAATCCTGACGGGCTCTGGAAACACCATATATTTT. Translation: CASSQDIILTGSGNTIYF.

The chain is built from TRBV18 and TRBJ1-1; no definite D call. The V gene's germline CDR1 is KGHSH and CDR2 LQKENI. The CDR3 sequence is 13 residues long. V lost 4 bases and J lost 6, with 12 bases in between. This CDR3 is CASSLPHGAEAFF. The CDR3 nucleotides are TGTGCCAGCTCACTACCACACGGGGCTGAAGCTTTCTTT.

CDR3: CASGSEGYDTEAFF. The CDR3 region has the DNA TGTGCCAGCGGTTCGGAGGGATACGACACTGAAGCTTTCTTT. The V call is TRBV6-5, the J call TRBJ1-1; no reliable D call. The CDR3 is 14 amino acids. Germline CDR1 MNHEY, CDR2 SVGAGI. V was pared by 8 bases and J by 3 bases, with 16 bases between.

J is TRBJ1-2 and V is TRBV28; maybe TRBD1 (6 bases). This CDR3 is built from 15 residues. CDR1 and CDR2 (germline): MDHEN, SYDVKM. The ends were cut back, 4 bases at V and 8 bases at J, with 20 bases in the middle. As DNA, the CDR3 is TGTGCCAGCAGTTCCCCGGGCAGGGGTAATAGAGGCTACACCTTC. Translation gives CASSSPGRGNRGYTF.

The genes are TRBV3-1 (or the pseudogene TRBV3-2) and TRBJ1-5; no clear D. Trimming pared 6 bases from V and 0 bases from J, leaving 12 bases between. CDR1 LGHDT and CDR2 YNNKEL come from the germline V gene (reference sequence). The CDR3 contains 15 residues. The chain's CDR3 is CASSPSGSSNQPQHF. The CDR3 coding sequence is TGTGCCAGCAGTCCCAGTGGCAGTAGCAATCAGCCCCAGCATTTT.

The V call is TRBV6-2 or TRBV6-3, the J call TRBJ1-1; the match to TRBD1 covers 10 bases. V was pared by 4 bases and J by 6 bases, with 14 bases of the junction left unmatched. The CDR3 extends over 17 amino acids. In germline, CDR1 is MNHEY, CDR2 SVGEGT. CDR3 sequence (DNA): TGTGCCAGCAGTTTCCGGGACAGGGGATTCCTGCGGGCTGAAGCTTTCTTT. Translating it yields CASSFRDRGFLRAEAFF.

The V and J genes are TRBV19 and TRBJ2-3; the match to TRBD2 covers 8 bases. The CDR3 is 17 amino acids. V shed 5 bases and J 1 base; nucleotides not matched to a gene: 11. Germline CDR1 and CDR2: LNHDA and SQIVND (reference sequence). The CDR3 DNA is TGTGCCAGTAGTTCCCTGGGACGGCGGGGGGGCACAGATACGCAGTATTTT. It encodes CASSSLGRRGGTDTQYF.

The DNA of the CDR3 is TGTGCCAGCAGCTATACGGCCGGGACAGGGGCCTGGAACACTGAAGCTTTCTTT. This translates into CASSYTAGTGAWNTEAFF. The rearrangement uses TRBV11-2 and TRBJ1-1, with 10 nucleotides matching TRBD1. CDR1 is SGHAT, CDR2 FQNNGV, per germline. The junction had 12 bases not matched to a gene; V was cut back by 4 bases and J by 1 base. This CDR3 has 18 amino acids. Using reference TRBV11-2 and TRBJ1-1 for the parts outside the CDR3, the full variable domain is EAGVAQSPRYKIIEKRQSVAFWCNPISGHATLYWYQQILGQGPKLLIQFQNNGVVDDSQLPKDRFSAERLKGVDSTLKIQPAKLEDSAVYLCASSYTAGTGAWNTEAFFGQGTRLTVV.

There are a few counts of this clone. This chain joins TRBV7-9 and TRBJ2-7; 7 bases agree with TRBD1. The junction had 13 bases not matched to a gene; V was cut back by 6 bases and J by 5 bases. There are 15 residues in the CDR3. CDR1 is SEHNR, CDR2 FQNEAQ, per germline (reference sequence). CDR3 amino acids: CASSSTGQRSNEQYF. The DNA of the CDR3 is TGTGCCAGCAGTTCGACAGGGCAGCGATCGAACGAGCAGTACTTC.

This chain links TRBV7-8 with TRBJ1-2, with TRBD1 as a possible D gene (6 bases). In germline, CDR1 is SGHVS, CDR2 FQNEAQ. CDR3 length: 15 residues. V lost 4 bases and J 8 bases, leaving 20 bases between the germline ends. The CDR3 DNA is TGTGCCAGCAGCTCAACCGGGGGGGGCCCGAAAGGCTACACCTTC. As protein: CASSSTGGGPKGYTF.

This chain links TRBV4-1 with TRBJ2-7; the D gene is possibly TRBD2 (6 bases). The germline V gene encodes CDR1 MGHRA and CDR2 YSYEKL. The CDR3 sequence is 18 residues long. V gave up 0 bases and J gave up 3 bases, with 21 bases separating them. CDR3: CASSQEAQSASAHYEQYF. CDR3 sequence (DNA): TGCGCCAGCAGCCAAGAAGCCCAATCTGCTAGCGCGCACTACGAGCAGTACTTC.

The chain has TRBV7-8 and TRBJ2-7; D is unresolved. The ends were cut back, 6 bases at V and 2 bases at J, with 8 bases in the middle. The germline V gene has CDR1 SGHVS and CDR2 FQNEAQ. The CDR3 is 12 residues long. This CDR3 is CASRSGAYEQYF. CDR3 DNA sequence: TGTGCCAGCAGATCGGGTGCCTACGAGCAGTACTTC.